This TCR beta chain was retrieved from a study of cytomegalovirus exposure and HLA in healthy donors (dated by TCRdb to the late 2010s). For the wider study: An earlier analysis of 587 of the donors reported 276 Gb of sequence data and around 120 million unique TCR beta sequences obtained from about 179 million T cells. An early release covering about 600 HLA-typed donors comprised around 300 gigabases of sequencing data and 85 million to 100 million unique TCR sequences. The genetic ancestry cluster associated with self-reported Caucasian donors included 81% of the 350 to 500 genotyped donors. The study aimed to test whether cataloging public T cell receptors could reveal signatures of past pathogen exposure. The study used immunosequencing to profile the T cell repertoires of under 700 subjects and linked those repertoires to cytomegalovirus serostatus. Along with the roughly 710-subject first cohort, a separate validation cohort of around 110 different subjects was used. The study combined high-throughput TCR immunosequencing, statistical association of individual TCRs with disease status, and machine learning to predict cytomegalovirus infection status. To study patterns of TCR occurrence, a later analysis re-analyzed previously published TCR beta repertoires from 600 to 750 donors and added high-resolution HLA genotyping. Rather than using new phenotypic data, the later analysis identified candidate immune exposures from TCR beta sequences and from how often those sequences occurred across donors. In an earlier analysis of 500 to 650 of the donors, high-throughput TCR beta sequencing was used to judge whether each TCR beta V gene segment behaved as functional or pseudogenic. Donor age, sex, ethnicity and CMV serostatus were compiled alongside the repertoire data. A later genetic analysis took genome-wide SNP genotypes for about 65% of the 666 donors and used that subset as a discovery cohort. Every discovery cohort repertoire had been produced on one sequencing platform. HLA typing covered class I and class II loci at four-digit resolution. The number of typed donors differed by locus: roughly 629-640 for A, B, C, DRB1 and DQB1; some 540 for DQA1; about 600 for DPA1; and 400 to 480 for DPB1. Because of strong linkage in the cohort, roughly five DR-DQ haplotypes were treated as single units for association and clustering. Among about 360 genotyped donors of the cohort, an average of roughly 240,000 unique TCR beta nucleotide sequences were sequenced per donor, around 20% of them non-productive.

The method was the immunoSEQ multiplex PCR assay. For the multiplex PCR, a mixture combining 60 forward primers for TCR Vbeta segments and 13 reverse primers for TCR Jbeta segments was used. The CDR3 region of rearranged TCR beta genes was amplified from genomic DNA with a multiplex PCR assay. The Illumina HiSeq System was used to sequence the amplified TCR beta libraries as 87-base-pair reads. The original pipeline was this. In a later analysis, tens of millions of unique TCR beta chains were counted across the approximately 670 repertoires, and around 10 million of these chains were shared by at least two donors. Raw reads were error-corrected and collapsed into unique sequences by a nearest-neighbor algorithm in which closely related sequences were merged to remove PCR and sequencing errors. V, D and J gene segments were assigned by aligning CDR3 sequences to IMGT reference sequences. For a sequence to be retained, at least a six-nucleotide match to both a V gene segment and a J gene segment was required. Rearrangements were called productive when the CDR3 lacked stop codons and stayed in frame with V and J; all others were non-productive. Following IMGT convention, CDR3 was defined as the stretch from the second conserved V-encoded cysteine to the conserved J-encoded phenylalanine. The earlier analysis of 587 of the donors excluded any sequence lacking an unambiguous match to a single V gene segment. An earlier analysis of several hundred of the donors classified V segments as functional when productive rearrangements were above 56.7% and as segregating when the standard deviation between donors was above 5%. A statistical classification framework was developed to diagnose cytomegalovirus status using the catalog of TCR beta chain sequences. A later analysis assigned V and J genes by comparing TCR nucleotide sequences with IMGT/GENE-DB human TR gene sequences. Using the TCRdist pipeline, a later analysis assigned CDR3 sequences along with most-parsimonious VDJ recombination scenarios. In a later analysis, each TCR beta chain was defined by its CDR3 amino acid sequence together with its V-gene family, and reads without a unique V-gene family were excluded. In a later analysis, 500 to 650 highly shared, low-generation-probability nucleotide sequences were removed to address suspected cross-contamination and a sequencing artifact. A later analysis calculated a clonal expansion index for each public chain from normalized within-repertoire ranks of inferred template counts. Generation probabilities in a later analysis came from a VDJ recombination model fitted to out-of-frame rearrangements, and those results were checked against IGoR. In a later analysis, TCR-TCR, TCR-HLA and TCR-CMV co-occurrence was scored with hypergeometric tests, and a repertoire-size bias correction was applied to TCR pairs. To estimate false discovery rates, a later analysis permuted the HLA or CMV assignments 20 times. A later analysis grouped co-occurring TCRs with DBSCAN, adding TCRdist sequence similarity when clustering within HLA-allele-positive subsets. Repertoires with fewer than 30,000 or more than 120,000 public chains were left out of co-occurrence clustering, as were several repertoires with anomalous nucleotide sharing. TCRdb provides this immuneACCESS table in a form limited to in-frame rearrangements. Some clones are lacking; in checked studies, under half of them reflect an unresolved V gene, and why the rest are absent is not known. D and trimming were read from the DNA, whereas the V and J calls and clone size are those reported in that table. In all, the sample holds around 130,000 clones, and around 66% of those were seen once. Of the sample, 6% to 8% is held by the ten largest clones.

This clone was seen more than once but under ten times. The clone's antigen remains unknown. Qualities for individual bases were not recorded, and no much larger clone is one base off. The cohort comprised hundreds of healthy bone marrow donors. Cohort members were all nominally healthy when sampled, although unrecorded immune exposures were likely present. The donor was CMV seronegative and was included in the group of several hundred seronegative cohort members. Every donor gave a peripheral blood sample, and the peripheral blood mononuclear cells from that sample were used for TCR beta sequencing. Genomic DNA extraction from the blood cell samples was performed with the Qiagen DNeasy Blood Extraction Kit. The full study reports these points: Several of the top co-occurrence clusters appeared to be linked to parvovirus B19, influenza, CMV and Epstein-Barr virus, according to a later analysis. CMV serostatus was the only immune exposure information available for the cohort. In vitro tests confirmed that a few of the cytomegalovirus-associated TCR beta chains recognize cytomegalovirus antigens. While some public TCRs were present in many individuals, most TCR sequences turned up only very rarely across donors. Strong co-occurrence of HLA alleles, especially DR and DQ, made assigning TCR associations to individual alleles difficult. According to a later analysis, most CMV-associated TCR beta chains appeared to be HLA-restricted, and the HLA associations seemed to be driven largely by CMV exposure. In the study, some 180 TCR beta chains were listed as associated with cytomegalovirus. Roughly uniform sequencing depth across donors was assumed in presence/absence analyses, although this assumption may not hold. V-gene and J-gene trimming of TCR beta chains was associated with a missense DCLRE1C variant in a later genetic analysis, and the association was replicated in an independent cohort. An earlier analysis of around 600 of the donors showed that most TCR beta V segments appeared in productive rearrangements either about 90% or about 30% of the time, which broadly matched IMGT annotations. Because some donors lacked HLA typing at each locus, the association tests relied only on the typed subset. According to a later genetic analysis, donors in an Asian-associated ancestry cluster had fewer N-insertions in productive TCRs than the approximately 650-donor mean. The 87-base-pair reads could not distinguish some IMGT-functional V segments, including TRBV6-2 and TRBV6-3, so those segments were excluded. Correlated functional status among segregating V segments might reflect linkage disequilibrium, but an unknown experimental factor could not be ruled out. In both the original and validation cohorts, the classifier was reported to diagnose cytomegalovirus status with high specificity and sensitivity. A cluster of highly shared sequence variants was judged likely to be a technical artifact of the sequencing pipeline. The cohort was sequenced for TCR beta chains only, and without alpha or paired-chain data the features that could be detected were limited. The authors suggested that the approach could potentially be generalized to other disease states and immunological phenotypes. A further reported finding was that TCR beta sequences accurately predicted the HLA-A and HLA-B alleles for most subjects in the first cohort. In a later analysis, TCR association rates were found to vary across HLA loci, with the most associated TCRs seen for DRB1 alleles and the fewest for HLA-C alleles. In a later analysis, HLA-associated TCR beta chains were found to be more clonally expanded and to have lower generation probabilities than equally common non-associated chains. A later analysis associated 16,951 TCR beta sequences with specific HLA alleles at a false discovery rate of 0.05. Over 15 rarely observed V segments, including chromosome 9 orphons, were excluded from the earlier analysis of a few hundred of the donors because counts were too low.

The CDR3 runs 17 residues from the cysteine to the phenylalanine. Only the CDR3 region is kept as DNA, spanning 51 bases read in frame from base 1. Looking up the germline V gene yields CDR1 ENHRY and CDR2 SYGVKD. Ends trimmed: V by 0 bases, J by 0 bases; bases unmatched to a gene: 5. In this chain, TRBV10-3 is recombined with TRBJ2-3; TRBD2 agrees with 8 junctional bases. Sequencing was done on a sample of PBMCs. The receptor was isolated from a woman in her fifties or sixties in good health and CMV-seronegative. The CDR3 is CAISESLAGSSTDTQYF. The nucleotide sequence is given as TGTGCCATCAGTGAGTCCTTAGCGGGGAGCAGCACAGATACGCAGTATTTT.